Described below is a single T cell receptor beta chain sequence and its context. Its antigen is not known. The length of the CDR3 is 17 residues. Trimming left V 7 bases short and J 0 bases short, with 16 bases between. CDR1 is MNHEY, CDR2 SMNVEV, per germline (reference sequence). This sample stems from a study of cytomegalovirus exposure and HLA in healthy donors. Whole-study results and caveats: Reports credit the classifier with highly specific, highly sensitive diagnosis of cytomegalovirus status. The finding came from a later analysis; first-cohort TCR clusters tended to co-occur in the approximately 120 validation repertoires.

Measured with immunoSEQ multiplex PCR; TCRdb has only the in-frame clones, and not every one. The sample contains roughly 100,000 clones, less than 90% of which appear only once. This chain links TRBV27 with TRBJ2-6; TRBD1 is a possible D gene (6 bases). The source of this sequence is a woman younger than 30 in good health and CMV-seropositive. The sample taken for sequencing was PBMCs. In nucleotides, the CDR3 is TGTGCCAGCACGGCGGCAGGGACATTCTCTGGGGCCAACGTCCTGACTTTC. Protein sequence: CASTAAGTFSGANVLTF.